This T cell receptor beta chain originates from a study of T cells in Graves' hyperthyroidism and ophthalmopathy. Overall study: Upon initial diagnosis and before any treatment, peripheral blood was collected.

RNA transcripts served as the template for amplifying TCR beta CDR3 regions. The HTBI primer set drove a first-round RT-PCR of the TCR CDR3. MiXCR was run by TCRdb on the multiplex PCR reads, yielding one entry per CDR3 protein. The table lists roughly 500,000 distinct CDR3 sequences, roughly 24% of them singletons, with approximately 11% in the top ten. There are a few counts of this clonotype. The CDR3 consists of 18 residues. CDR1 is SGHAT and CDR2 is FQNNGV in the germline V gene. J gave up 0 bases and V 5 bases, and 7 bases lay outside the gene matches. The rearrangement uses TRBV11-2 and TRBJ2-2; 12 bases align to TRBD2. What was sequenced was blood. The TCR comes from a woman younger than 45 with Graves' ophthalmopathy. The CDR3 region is CASSQRLAGAPNTGELFF. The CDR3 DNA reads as TGTGCCAGCAGCCAACGACTAGCGGGGGCTCCGAACACCGGGGAGCTGTTTTTT.